This T cell receptor (beta chain) was obtained from a study of response to subunit inactivated influenza vaccine. Germline V lookup: CDR1 MGHRA, CDR2 YSYEKL. CDR3 length: 15 residues. Trimming removed 1 base from V and 1 base from J, with 10 bases in between. In its sample, this clonotype was seen a few times. TCRdb reprocessed the RT-PCR reads via MiXCR and lists one record per CDR3 protein. The sample shows about 540,000 distinct CDR3 sequences, around a quarter of them seen only once. The sample also formed part of further work on T cells expressing NK-cell markers. That report adds: 5'RACE template switching with UMIs generated TCR beta cDNA. Sorted T-cell subsets CD3+CD56+NKG2C+, CD3+CD56+NKG2C- and CD3+CD56-NKG2C+ were TCR beta-sequenced. In over 5 donors, dominant CD3+CD56+NKG2C+ clonotypes ranked among the top 10 CD8+ clonotypes. For several donors, these clonotypes were likewise the leading ones in the CD3+CD56-NKG2C+ fraction. Unclear, still, was the HCMV specificity of the expanded NKG2C+ T cell clones.

This specimen consisted of CD4+ T cells sorted from PBMCs, obtained roughly 12 days after vaccination. The sequence was obtained from a man in his fifties or sixties who received an inactivated influenza vaccine. This sequence joins TRBV4-1 and TRBJ2-5; TRBD2 might be the D (6 bases). The CDR3: CASSQGTTVQETQYF. The CDR3, as DNA: TGCGCCAGCAGCCAAGGGACTACCGTCCAAGAGACCCAGTACTTC.